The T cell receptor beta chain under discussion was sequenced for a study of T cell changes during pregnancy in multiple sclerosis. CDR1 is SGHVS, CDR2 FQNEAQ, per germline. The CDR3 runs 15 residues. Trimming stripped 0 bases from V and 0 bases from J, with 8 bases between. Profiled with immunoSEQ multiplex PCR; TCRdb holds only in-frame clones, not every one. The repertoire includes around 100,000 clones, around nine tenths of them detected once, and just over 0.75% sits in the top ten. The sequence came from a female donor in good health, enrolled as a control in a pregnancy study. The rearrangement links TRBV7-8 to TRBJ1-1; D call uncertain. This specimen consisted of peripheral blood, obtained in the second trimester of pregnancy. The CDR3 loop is CASSLAVFLNTEAFF. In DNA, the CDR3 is TGTGCCAGCAGCTTAGCTGTCTTCTTGAACACTGAAGCTTTCTTT.